The 15 T cell receptor beta chains below come from one sample, sequenced in a study of post-analysis software for immune sequencing data. Findings and limits, study-wide: Elevated frequency relative to controls characterized several TRBV segments in patients, TRBV5-6, TRBV5-1 and TRBV20-1 among them.

Incorporated into the TCR beta cDNA libraries were unique molecular identifiers, which served to reduce PCR and sequencing biases. A single record per CDR3 protein comes from TCRdb applying MiXCR to the PCR reads. The sample lists about 820,000 distinct CDR3 sequences, around 50% occurring once. Their antigens remain unidentified. The sequenced sample was blood. The receptor set was obtained from a girl aged 5 to 17 with multiple sclerosis.

This clonotype occurred a few times. V gene TRBV29-1 combines with J gene TRBJ2-1, with 10 bases fitting TRBD2. Trimming took 7 bases from V and 7 from J; bases not matched to a gene: 7. Per germline, CDR1 SQVTM and CDR2 ANQGSEA. This CDR3 spans 13 amino acids. The CDR3 DNA is TGCAGCGGGTTTCTAGCGGGGGTAAATGAGCAGTTCTTC. This encodes CSGFLAGVNEQFF.

Ten or more counts support this clonotype. This chain joins TRBV5-1 and TRBJ2-1; 12 bases fit TRBD2. Germline CDR1 is SGHRS and CDR2 is YFSETQ. Losses at the gene ends were 4 bases for V and 4 bases for J; bases not matched to a gene: 3. CDR3 length: 15 amino acids. For the CDR3, the DNA is TGCGCCAGCAGCCCCGGACTAGCGGGGTACAATGAGCAGTTCTTC. Its protein product is CASSPGLAGYNEQFF.

The rearrangement joins TRBV6-6 to TRBJ2-2; D remains ambiguous. Germline assignment: CDR1 MNHNY and CDR2 SVGAGI (reference sequence). The CDR3 consists of 13 residues. Trimming removed 3 bases from V and 6 bases from J, with 8 bases in between. CDR3 sequence reads: CASSYDTPGELFF. The CDR3 nucleotides are TGTGCCAGCAGTTATGACACCCCCGGGGAGCTGTTTTTT.

The V gene is TRBV2, the J gene TRBJ1-5, with no clear D. CDR1 is SNHLY, CDR2 FYNNEI, per germline. The CDR3 runs to 15 residues. V lost 0 bases to trimming and J lost 4 bases, with 10 bases between them. CDR3 residues: CASSEAFGENQPQHF. In DNA, the CDR3 is TGTGCCAGCAGTGAAGCATTTGGGGAGAATCAGCCCCAGCATTTT.

As regards this clonotype: A read error may produce the germline difference seen at one junction end. For the CDR3, the DNA is TGTGCTAGCAGCCCGACGGGACTGGCCGAGGGCGAGCAGTACTTC. Translated, it gives CASSPTGLAEGEQYF. The chain carries TRBV7-7 and TRBJ2-7; D might be TRBD2 (6 bases). CDR3 size: 15 residues. Germline V gene data show CDR1 as SSHAT and CDR2 as FNYEAQ (reference sequence).

V usage is TRBV10-3 and J usage is TRBJ1-2, with D maybe TRBD1 (6 bases). This CDR3 contains 14 residues. Germline assignment: CDR1 ENHRY and CDR2 SYGVKD. The germline V and J ends were trimmed by 5 bases and 6 bases, with 16 bases remaining between them. The CDR3 is CAISPLTGSDGYTF. The CDR3 DNA follows: TGTGCCATCAGTCCTCTCACAGGGTCGGATGGCTACACCTTC.

V is TRBV14 and J is TRBJ2-7; TRBD1 is a possible D gene (5 bases). This CDR3 is built from 17 residues. Germline CDR1 SGHDN, CDR2 FVKESK. Trimming took 1 base from V and 0 from J, leaving 16 bases between them. DNA of the CDR3: TGTGCCAGCAGCCAAGTCTGGGCGGCAGGGCTCTCCTACGAGCAGTACTTC. Encoded protein: CASSQVWAAGLSYEQYF. Full variable domain (rest looked up from reference TRBV14 and TRBJ2-7): EAGVTQFPSHSVIEKGQTVTLRCDPISGHDNLYWYRRVMGKEIKFLLHFVKESKQDESGMPNNRFLAERTGGTYSTLKVQPAELEDSGVYFCASSQVWAAGLSYEQYFGPGTRLTVT.

This chain links TRBV15 with TRBJ2-1, with D unclear. Germline assignment: CDR1 LNHNV and CDR2 YYDKDF (reference sequence). V was trimmed by 5 bases and J by 0 bases, leaving 11 bases between them. The CDR3 covers 15 residues. The CDR3 nucleotides read TGTGCCACCAGCCCAGCGATGGGCTCCTACAATGAGCAGTTCTTC. It yields the protein CATSPAMGSYNEQFF. The whole variable domain, filled in from reference TRBV15 and TRBJ2-1, reads DAMVIQNPRYQVTQFGKPVTLSCSQTLNHNVMYWYQQKSSQAPKLLFHYYDKDFNNEADTPDNFQSRRPNTSFCFLDIRSPGLGDTAMYLCATSPAMGSYNEQFFGPGTRLTVL.

This clonotype showed up just once. V is TRBV20-1 and J is TRBJ2-1; D is unresolved. Germline V lookup: CDR1 DFQATT, CDR2 SNEGSKA (reference sequence). The CDR3 contains 13 residues. The V end lost 0 bases, the J end lost 7 bases, and 10 bases lay between the germline ends. The CDR3 DNA is TGCAGTGCTAGAGATATCCCGGCAAATGAGCAGTTCTTC. Protein product: CSARDIPANEQFF.

The chain combines TRBV20-1 with TRBJ2-4, with D possibly matching TRBD1 (5 bases). The DNA end is a closer match to TRBJ2-5, so the J assignment may be wrong. This CDR3 spans 11 amino acids. CDR1 and CDR2 (germline): DFQATT, SNEGSKA (reference sequence). For the CDR3, the DNA is TGCAGTGCTGCCTCAGGGGAGACCCAGTACTTC. It specifies CSAASGETQYF.

The chain recombines TRBV10-3 with TRBJ2-3; the match to TRBD1 covers 8 bases. V lost 5 bases to trimming and J lost 4 bases; unmatched junction nucleotides: 17. CDR3 length equals 18 residues. CDR1 and CDR2 from the germline V gene are ENHRY and SYGVKD. The CDR3 loop is CAISQEPPGAGGSDTQYF. DNA for the CDR3: TGTGCCATCAGTCAGGAGCCCCCAGGGGCAGGGGGCTCAGATACGCAGTATTTT.

This clonotype was observed a few times. The CDR3 region is CASKRYQTGAYEQYF. The CDR3 DNA is TGTGCCAGCAAAAGGTATCAAACAGGGGCCTACGAGCAGTACTTC. V usage is TRBV6-5 and J usage is TRBJ2-7; TRBD1 agrees at 7 bases. The CDR3 runs to 15 residues. V shed 7 bases, J shed 2 bases, and the junction held 11 bases outside the gene matches. CDR1 and CDR2 from the germline V gene are MNHEY and SVGAGI.

V is TRBV5-1 and J is TRBJ1-1; 8 bases are shared with TRBD1. The V gene's germline CDR1 is SGHRS and CDR2 YFSETQ. Losses at the gene ends were 4 bases for V and 0 bases for J; bases not matched to a gene: 11. The length of the CDR3 is 17 residues. CDR3 loop: CASSIQGAGGLNTEAFF. The CDR3, as DNA: TGCGCCAGCAGCATCCAGGGGGCAGGGGGCTTGAACACTGAAGCTTTCTTT.

The sample holds a few counts of this clonotype. The chain employs TRBV6-1 and TRBJ1-2; D remains unclear. Germline values: CDR1 MNHNS, CDR2 SASEGT. V was pared by 6 bases and J by 0 bases, with 11 bases between. The CDR3 is 14 amino acids. The CDR3 DNA follows: TGTGCCAGCAGCCCTACACAGACTAACTATGGCTACACCTTC. Residues: CASSPTQTNYGYTF.

The rearrangement joins TRBV10-3 to TRBJ2-1, with D hard to call. V lost 6 bases and J lost 4, with 10 bases in between. CDR1 ENHRY and CDR2 SYGVKD come from the germline V gene. The CDR3 contains 13 residues. CDR3 residues: CAISKDGYNEQFF. The CDR3, as DNA: TGTGCCATCAGCAAGGACGGTTACAATGAGCAGTTCTTC.